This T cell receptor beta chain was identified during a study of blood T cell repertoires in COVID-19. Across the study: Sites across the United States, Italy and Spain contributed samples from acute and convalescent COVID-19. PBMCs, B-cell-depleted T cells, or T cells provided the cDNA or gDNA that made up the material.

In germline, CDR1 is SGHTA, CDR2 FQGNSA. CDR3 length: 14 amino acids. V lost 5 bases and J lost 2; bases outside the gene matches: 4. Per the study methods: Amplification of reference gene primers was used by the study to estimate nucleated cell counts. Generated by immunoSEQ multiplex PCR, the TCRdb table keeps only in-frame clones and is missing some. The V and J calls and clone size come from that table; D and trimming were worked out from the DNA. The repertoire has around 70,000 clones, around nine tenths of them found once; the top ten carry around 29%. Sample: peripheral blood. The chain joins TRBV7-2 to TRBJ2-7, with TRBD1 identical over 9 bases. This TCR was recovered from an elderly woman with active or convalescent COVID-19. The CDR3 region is CASSPRQGAYEQYF. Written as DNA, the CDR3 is TGTGCCAGCAGCCCCCGACAGGGGGCCTACGAGCAGTACTTC.